This TCR beta chain emerged from a study of blood T cell repertoires in COVID-19 (dated by TCRdb to the early 2020s). The study in broad terms: The collaborator samples originated in the United States, Italy and Spain and spanned the acute and convalescent phases of COVID-19. The material from the prospective study consisted of cDNA or gDNA derived from T cells, B-cell-depleted T cells, or PBMCs. The dataset comprised deeply sampled blood TCRbeta repertoires from subjects exposed to, actively infected with, or recovered from COVID-19. The repertoires were released in a freely available public database meant as a resource for research on the immune response to SARS-CoV-2. Samples came from the ongoing ImmuneRACE study (first 160 participants) plus 1,254 subjects from 6 global collaborators. The sample metadata nearly always contained a de-identified subject ID, COVID-19 status, age in years and sex. Where HLA class I and class II types were available, the types were taken from metadata supplied by the sample provider, not from assay-based typing. Broad study findings and their caveats: How much clinical and demographic metadata was included differed by source and by participant, and the metadata was provided uncurated.

V loses 4 bases of germline sequence and J loses 2 bases, and the interval between the two ends is 9 bases. The CDR3 holds 14 amino acids from the cysteine to the phenylalanine. Solely the CDR3 DNA is kept, with 42 bases framed from the first base. CDR1 MRHNA and CDR2 SNTAGT were looked up in the germline V gene. As for this clone: The antigen this receptor binds is unknown. No clone much larger than this one lies a single base away; base qualities are absent.

TCRbeta CDR3 regions were amplified from genomic DNA by means of the immunoSEQ Assay, a bias-controlled multiplex PCR. On the authors' methods: Within the assay, amplification of reference gene primers was used to estimate how many nucleated cells each sample contained. To quantify the absolute abundance of each unique TCRbeta CDR3 rearrangement, sequence reads were collapsed and filtered. Productive Simpson clonality was computed per sample as the square root of Simpson's diversity index over productive rearrangements. Held by TCRdb, this immuneACCESS table contains in-frame sequences only and omits some clones. Under half of the omission traces to an unresolved V gene where checked; the cause of the rest is unknown. V, J and clone size reflect that table, while D and trimming were determined from the DNA. For this sample there are about 94,000 clones; 80% appear just once. Around 20% of the sample lies in the top ten.

Each collaborating institution followed its own protocols to collect whole blood in K2EDTA tubes. For TCRbeta analysis, collaborators shipped samples as frozen whole blood, isolated PBMCs, or DNA extracted from either of those sample types. Sequencing was done on a sample of peripheral blood. In this chain, TRBV6-4 is recombined with TRBJ1-5, with the D gene uncertain. The sequence was collected from a human donor in a cohort sampled during active COVID-19. The sequenced DNA: TGTGCCAGCAGTGGCAGTCCAGGCAATCAGCCCCAGCATTTT. Translated, it gives CASSGSPGNQPQHF.